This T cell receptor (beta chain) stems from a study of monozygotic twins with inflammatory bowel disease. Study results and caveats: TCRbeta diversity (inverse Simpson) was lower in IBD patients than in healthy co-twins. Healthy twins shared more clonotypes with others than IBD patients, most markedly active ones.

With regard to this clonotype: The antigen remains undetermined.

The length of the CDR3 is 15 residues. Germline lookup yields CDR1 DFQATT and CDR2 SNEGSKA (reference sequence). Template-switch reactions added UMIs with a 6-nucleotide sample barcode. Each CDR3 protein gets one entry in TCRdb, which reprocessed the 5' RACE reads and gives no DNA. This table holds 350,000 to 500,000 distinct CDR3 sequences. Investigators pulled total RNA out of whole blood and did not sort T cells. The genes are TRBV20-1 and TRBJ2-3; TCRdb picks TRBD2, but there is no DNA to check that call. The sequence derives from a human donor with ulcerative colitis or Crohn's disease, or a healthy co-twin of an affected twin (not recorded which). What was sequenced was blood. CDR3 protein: CSARDPAGGADTQYF.